Here is one TCR beta chain with its context. Its specificity is not known. V shed 4 bases and J shed 2 bases, with 9 bases lying between them. The germline gives CDR1 PRHDT, CDR2 FYEKMQ (reference sequence). The CDR3 spans 15 residues. The source of the sample is a study of post-analysis software for immune sequencing data. The wider study: Disease trajectories encompassed relapsing-remitting, secondary progressive and progressive-relapsing multiple sclerosis.

Prepared libraries of TCR beta cDNA carried unique molecular identifiers. A population of roughly 0.9 to 11 million T cells gave rise to around 480,000 cDNA molecules. MiXCR was run by TCRdb on the PCR reads, yielding one entry per CDR3 protein. The table has approximately 630,000 distinct CDR3 sequences, 55% to 60% seen once. Study outcomes and limitations: A few TRBV segments appeared more often in patients than in controls, and TRBV5-6, TRBV5-1 and TRBV20-1 were among these. Those with multiple sclerosis, the patient group, showed significantly lower normalized Chao1 diversity than controls.

The material sequenced was blood. The chain employs TRBV13 and TRBJ2-6, with TRBD2 as a possible D gene (5 bases). The TCR sequence derives from a girl aged 2-10 years with multiple sclerosis. This CDR3 is CASSSIGAGANVLTF. The CDR3 bases are TGTGCCAGCAGCTCCATCGGGGCTGGGGCCAACGTCCTGACTTTC.